Shown below are 21 T cell receptor beta chains from a single sample sequenced in a study of kidney transplant recipient with SARS-CoV-2 infection (dated by TCRdb to the early 2020s). Sequencing took place on an Illumina MiSeq. TCRdb reprocessed the public reads (quality trimming at Q25 with fastp, clone calling with MiXCR) and kept in-frame beta chains. Rows merge per CDR3 protein into single entries with the most common DNA and genes. Present in this sample are about 240,000 distinct CDR3 sequences, more than 25% of which were seen just once. Under 7.5% of the sample is in the top ten clones. The time point label, as the study defines it: pre-pandemic baseline sample and day 111 after first positive SARS-CoV-2 test. This material consisted of a blood sample, taken at baseline and on roughly day 110 from a kidney transplant recipient. The receptors shown here come from a male patient in his thirties who had COVID-19 and was a kidney transplant recipient. Some T cells present after a transplant may be cells of the graft donor.

In its sample, this clonotype was seen many times. V gene TRBV20-1 combines with J gene TRBJ1-6; D remains ambiguous. CDR3 size: 16 residues. V was trimmed by 0 bases and J by 8 bases, leaving 17 bases between them. CDR1 is DFQATT and CDR2 is SNEGSKA in the germline V gene (reference sequence). The CDR3 nucleotides read TGCAGTGCTAGAGATTCCCAGAGCGTATCCTATTCACCCCTCCACTTT. Translating it yields CSARDSQSVSYSPLHF.

On this clonotype: This may arise from a read error, as a much more abundant clone is one base away. The rearrangement links TRBV5-1 to TRBJ1-2, with a tentative D call TRBD1 (5 bases). Germline assignment: CDR1 SGHRS and CDR2 YFSETQ. The CDR3 length is 15 residues. The V end lost 3 bases, the J end lost 6 bases, and 18 bases lay between the germline ends. CDR3 residues: CASSSGRGVRNGYTF. CDR3 DNA: TGCGCCAGCAGCTCGGGACGGGGGGTTCGAAATGGCTACACCTTC.

About this clonotype: A single base separates this from a much larger clone, so it may be a read error. The genes are TRBV6-9 and TRBJ1-2; no definite D call. The germline gives CDR1 MNHGY, CDR2 SVAAGI. Between the trimmed V and J ends, which lost 5 bases and 7 bases, there was a span of 26 bases. CDR3 length: 17 residues. The CDR3 DNA reads as TGTGCCAGCAGTCCCAGTGAGCCTTACGGAAAGACCTGTGGCTACACCTTC. Translated: CASSPSEPYGKTCGYTF.

This clonotype was counted between two and nine times. This sequence joins TRBV7-2 and TRBJ2-5; 7 bases fit TRBD2. J gave up 5 bases and V 1 base, and 7 bases lay outside the gene matches. The V gene's germline CDR1 is SGHTA and CDR2 FQGNSA. The CDR3 is 15 residues long. In DNA, the CDR3 is TGTGCCAGCAGCTTAGGCCCCAGCGGGGTGGAGACCCAGTACTTC. This gives the protein CASSLGPSGVETQYF.

The table lists this clonotype with many counts. The chain has TRBV7-2 and TRBJ1-6, with D hard to call. The length of the CDR3 is 15 residues. V was shortened by 1 base and J by 5 bases, with 9 bases between the two germline ends. Germline assignment: CDR1 SGHTA and CDR2 FQGNSA. The CDR3 reads CASSLGAANNSPLHF. DNA of the CDR3: TGTGCCAGCAGCTTAGGGGCAGCTAATAATTCACCCCTCCACTTT. Drawing the rest from reference TRBV7-2 and TRBJ1-6, the complete variable domain is GAGVSQSPSNKVTEKGKDVELRCDPISGHTALYWYRQSLGQGLEFLIYFQGNSAPDKSGLPSDRFSAERTGGSVSTLTIQRTQQEDSAVYLCASSLGAANNSPLHFGNGTRLTVT.

This clonotype appeared many times. The CDR3 nucleotides are TGCGCCAGCAGCCAAGTCTGGACGGGCCATGGCTACACCTTC. Encoded protein: CASSQVWTGHGYTF. The V gene is TRBV4-1, the J gene TRBJ1-2, with no clear D. Trimming removed 1 base at V and 6 bases at J, with 12 bases between. This CDR3 contains 14 residues. In germline, CDR1 is MGHRA, CDR2 YSYEKL.

Regarding this clonotype: A read error is possible here, since a much larger clone lies one base away. The chain employs TRBV6-1 and TRBJ2-7; 11 positions match TRBD2. Germline CDR1 is MNHNS and CDR2 is SASEGT. The CDR3 covers 16 residues. CDR3 loop: CASSELAGGISYEQCF. CDR3 sequence (DNA): TGTGCCAGCAGTGAACTAGCGGGAGGTATCTCCTACGAGCAGTGCTTC.

A remark on this clonotype: It may be a read error: a sequence one base away is much more abundant. The conserved phenylalanine or tryptophan is not found at the CDR3 terminus, so this likely reflects a read error. This sequence joins TRBV14 and TRBJ2-1; no reliable D call. The CDR3 is made up of 17 amino acids. The germline V gene has CDR1 SGHDN and CDR2 FVKESK. Between the trimmed V and J ends, which lost 5 bases and 6 bases, there was a span of 23 bases. CDR3 DNA sequence: TGTGCCAGCAGCAACAAACCCGTTGGTCAAGGACGCAATGAGCAGTTCCTC. Protein product: CASSNKPVGQGRNEQFL.

This clonotype has a handful of counts. The rearrangement uses TRBV29-1 and TRBJ2-1; 12 bases map to TRBD2. The junction had 10 bases not matched to a gene; V was cut back by 8 bases and J by 8 bases. The CDR3 loop spans 14 amino acids. From germline, CDR1 is SQVTM and CDR2 ANQGSEA. CDR3 bases: TGCAGCTCTACGCGACTAGCGGGAGAGGATGAGCAGTTCTTC. This encodes CSSTRLAGEDEQFF.

For this clonotype: At one end, the junction sequence differs from germline, possibly due to a read error. This chain connects TRBV7-6 to TRBJ2-4, with 8 bases fitting TRBD1. This CDR3 contains 18 residues. Germline CDR1 reads SGHVS; CDR2 reads FNYEAQ. CDR3: CASSLGGRTGWTKNIQCF. The CDR3 DNA reads TGTGCCAGCAGTCTAGGGGGGCGGACAGGGTGGACCAAAAACATTCAGTGCTTC.

In the case of this clonotype: It may be a read error: a sequence one base away is much more abundant. The gene calls are TRBV18 and TRBJ1-2; D is unclear. This CDR3 is built from 15 residues. The germline CDR1 and CDR2 sequences are KGHSH and LQKENI. The CDR3 region has the DNA TGTGCCAGCTCACCATCTGCTCAACCTAACTATGGCCACACCTTC. This sequence encodes CASSPSAQPNYGHTF.

This clonotype came up once. This sequence may be a read error, since a much larger clone differs from it by one base. The chain employs TRBV5-6 and TRBJ1-6, with D perhaps matching TRBD1 (6 bases). V lost 0 bases, J lost 11 bases, and 12 bases lay in between. The CDR3 has 14 amino acids. CDR1 and CDR2 (germline): SGHDT, YYEEEE. The CDR3 sequence: CASSLDGDTPPLHF. CDR3 nucleotide sequence: TGTGCCAGCAGCTTGGACGGGGACACGCCACCCCTCCACTTT.

This clonotype came up many times. This CDR3 reads CASGRSRVTGELFF. The CDR3 DNA reads as TGTGCCAGCGGGCGTAGCCGGGTTACCGGGGAGCTGTTTTTT. The chain combines TRBV7-8 with TRBJ2-2; D is uncertain. Germline assignment: CDR1 SGHVS and CDR2 FQNEAQ. Trimming stripped 8 bases from V and 5 bases from J, with 15 bases between. CDR3 size: 14 residues.

The table lists this clonotype with many counts. The chain combines TRBV4-1 with TRBJ2-7; 8 bases are a match to TRBD1. V dropped 6 bases and J dropped 0; count of bases not matched to a gene: 7. This CDR3 has 15 amino acids. The germline V gene encodes CDR1 MGHRA and CDR2 YSYEKL. This chain's CDR3 is CASRFRQGLSYEQYF. The DNA of the CDR3 is TGCGCCAGCAGATTCAGACAGGGGCTCTCCTACGAGCAGTACTTC.

To note about this clonotype: This may stem from a read error, because a much larger clone lies one nucleotide away. The rearrangement links TRBV7-9 to TRBJ2-7, with 9 bases that match TRBD1. The CDR3 is 14 amino acids. In germline, CDR1 is SEHNR, CDR2 FQNEAQ (reference sequence). The CDR3 reads CAGSQGTGSGEQYF. The CDR3 DNA follows: TGTGCCGGCAGCCAAGGGACAGGGTCGGGCGAGCAGTACTTC. The full variable domain, rest sourced from reference TRBV7-9 and TRBJ2-7, is DTGVSQNPRHKITKRGQNVTFRCDPISEHNRLYWYRQTLGQGPEFLTYFQNEAQLEKSRLLSDRFSAERPKGSFSTLEIQRTEQGDSAMYLCAGSQGTGSGEQYFGPGTRLTVT.

A word on this clonotype: This could be a read error, since a much larger clone is one nucleotide away. The chain links TRBV7-2 to TRBJ2-1; D might be TRBD1 (5 bases). The CDR3 extends over 14 amino acids. Germline V lookup: CDR1 SGHTA, CDR2 FQGNSA. Trimming shortened V by 7 bases and J by 6 bases, and 16 bases separated the two germline ends. CDR3 nucleotide sequence: TGTGCCAGCATTTTTGGGGCTAGGAGCAATGAGCAGTTCTTC. Protein sequence: CASIFGARSNEQFF.

About this clonotype: A read error is possible here, since a much larger clone lies one base away. The rearrangement joins TRBV3-1 to TRBJ2-3; D is unresolved. The J call may be wrong; the DNA end is better matched by TRBJ2-5. The CDR3 sequence is 17 residues long. The germline CDR1 and CDR2 sequences are LGHDT and YNNKEL (reference sequence). CDR3 region: CASSSKVPISFSGTQYF. In DNA form, the CDR3 reads TGTGCCAGCAGCAGTAAGGTTCCCATTTCTTTCTCTGGGACCCAGTACTTC.

With respect to this clonotype: Only one base separates this from a far larger clonotype, so it likely reflects a read error. CDR3 region: CASSYSSGTAPYEQHF. CDR3 coding DNA: TGTGCCAGCAGTTACTCGTCCGGGACAGCTCCTTACGAGCAGCACTTC. The gene calls are TRBV6-5 and TRBJ2-4; 7 positions match TRBD1. The CDR3 length is 16 residues. Per the germline V gene, CDR1 is MNHEY and CDR2 is SVGAGI.

This clonotype was seen at least ten times. The rearrangement uses TRBV20-1 and TRBJ2-7; D might be TRBD1 or TRBD2, each matching 6 bases. The CDR3 extends over 15 amino acids. V was pared by 6 bases and J by 2 bases, with 20 bases between. In germline, CDR1 is DFQATT, CDR2 SNEGSKA (reference sequence). CDR3 in DNA: TGCAGTGCCCGGCCGTTAGGAGGGGGTACCTACGAGCAGTACTTC. Translated: CSARPLGGGTYEQYF.

This clonotype was seen only a few times. The rearrangement links TRBV30 to TRBJ2-3; D perhaps matches TRBD2 (6 bases). The CDR3 loop spans 15 amino acids. V was cut by 5 bases and J by 4 bases, with 19 bases left in between. Germline V gives CDR1 GTSNPN, CDR2 SVGIG (reference sequence). The CDR3 nucleotides are TGTGCCTGGGTGCCCAGGCGCGGGGACGCAGATACGCAGTATTTT. Translated, it gives CAWVPRRGDADTQYF.

This clonotype was found many times. The chain recombines TRBV6-5 with TRBJ1-1, with D maybe TRBD1 (5 bases). Between the trimmed V and J ends, which lost 1 base and 4 bases, there was a span of 10 bases. The germline CDR1 and CDR2 sequences are MNHEY and SVGAGI. The CDR3 contains 14 residues. The CDR3 protein is CASSYFGGGTEAFF. CDR3 bases: TGTGCCAGCAGTTACTTTGGGGGGGGCACTGAAGCTTTCTTT.